A selection of T cell receptor beta chains follows, all from one sample in a study of T-cell reconstitution after alpha-beta-depleted transplantation in children. TCRdb recomputed calls from the PCR reads with MiXCR, one row per CDR3 protein. Of about 72,000 distinct CDR3 sequences listed, more than 5.5% are singletons. Sequenced here: PBMCs from the stem cell graft donor, sampled from the stem cell graft. These receptors originate from a human donor who donated a stem cell graft to a child with acute lymphoblastic leukemia. Both conserved end residues are part of each CDR3. D genes are given only for firm matches. Expanded clones get a size class; other rows say once, few or many, or leave the size out.

d_call: NA
j_call: TRBJ1-1
clone_size: NA
v_call: TRBV19
cdr3_aa: CASSMKGGATEAFF
cdr3_nt: TGTGCCAGTAGTATGAAGGGGGGGGCCACTGAAGCTTTCTTT

d_call: TRBD1
j_call: TRBJ1-5
clone_size: many
v_call: TRBV4-2
cdr3_aa: CASSQDTGGQPQHF
cdr3_nt: TGTGCCAGCAGCCAAGATACAGGGGGACAGCCCCAGCATTTT

d_call: NA
j_call: TRBJ2-2
clone_size: many
v_call: TRBV28
cdr3_aa: CASSLGVTGELFF
cdr3_nt: TGTGCCAGCAGTCTAGGGGTAACCGGGGAGCTGTTTTTT

d_call: NA
j_call: TRBJ2-1
clone_size: NA
v_call: TRBV9
cdr3_aa: CASSVAGADYNEQFF
cdr3_nt: TGTGCCAGCAGCGTAGCGGGAGCCGATTACAATGAGCAGTTCTTC

d_call: TRBD2
j_call: TRBJ2-7
clone_size: many
v_call: TRBV7-9
cdr3_aa: CASTPQRTSGVLYF
cdr3_nt: TGTGCCAGCACCCCCCAGCGAACTAGCGGGGTTTTGTACTTC

d_call: TRBD2
j_call: TRBJ2-3
clone_size: many
v_call: TRBV10-3
cdr3_aa: CAISPSPGLAGGTDTQYF
cdr3_nt: TGTGCCATCAGCCCCTCACCGGGACTAGCGGGAGGCACAGATACGCAGTATTTT

d_call: TRBD2
j_call: TRBJ2-7
clone_size: NA
v_call: TRBV10-3
cdr3_aa: CAISDSGDLSYEQYF
cdr3_nt: TGTGCCATCAGTGACAGCGGGGACCTCTCCTACGAGCAGTACTTC

d_call: NA
j_call: TRBJ1-4
clone_size: many
v_call: TRBV20-1
cdr3_aa: CSARQVWEDEKLFF
cdr3_nt: TGCAGTGCTAGGCAAGTTTGGGAGGATGAAAAACTGTTTTTT

d_call: NA
j_call: TRBJ2-1
clone_size: NA
v_call: TRBV3-1
cdr3_aa: CASSQAGRGLSEQFF
cdr3_nt: TGTGCCAGCAGCCAAGCGGGAAGAGGCTTGAGTGAGCAGTTCTTC

d_call: NA
j_call: TRBJ1-1
clone_size: many
v_call: TRBV19
cdr3_aa: CASSIFRTVNTEAFF
cdr3_nt: TGTGCCAGTAGTATCTTTCGGACAGTGAACACTGAAGCTTTCTTT

d_call: NA
j_call: TRBJ1-3
clone_size: many
v_call: TRBV7-2
cdr3_aa: CASSLALSSGNTIYF
cdr3_nt: TGTGCCAGCAGCTTAGCACTGAGCTCTGGAAACACCATATATTTT

d_call: TRBD1
j_call: TRBJ1-2
clone_size: few
v_call: TRBV15
cdr3_aa: CATSFDRGRGYTF
cdr3_nt: TGTGCCACCAGCTTTGACAGGGGTCGAGGCTACACCTTC

d_call: NA
j_call: TRBJ2-3
clone_size: NA
v_call: TRBV28
cdr3_aa: CASRTNTDTQYF
cdr3_nt: TGTGCCAGCAGAACTAACACAGATACGCAGTATTTT

d_call: TRBD2
j_call: TRBJ2-3
clone_size: many
v_call: TRBV28
cdr3_aa: CASSLAGDTDTQYF
cdr3_nt: TGTGCCAGCAGTCTAGCGGGGGACACAGATACGCAGTATTTT

d_call: NA
j_call: TRBJ2-2
clone_size: many
v_call: TRBV5-1
cdr3_aa: CASSLYPGELFF
cdr3_nt: TGCGCCAGCAGCTTGTATCCCGGGGAGCTGTTTTTT

d_call: TRBD1
j_call: TRBJ1-3
clone_size: many
v_call: TRBV6-5
cdr3_aa: CASSLTTGWTGNTIYF
cdr3_nt: TGTGCCAGCAGTTTAACGACAGGGTGGACAGGAAACACCATATATTTT

d_call: NA
j_call: TRBJ1-1
clone_size: few
v_call: TRBV7-9
cdr3_aa: CASSLGRGAFTEAFF
cdr3_nt: TGTGCCAGCAGCTTAGGGCGGGGGGCGTTCACTGAAGCTTTCTTT

d_call: TRBD1
j_call: TRBJ2-7
clone_size: few
v_call: TRBV5-6
cdr3_aa: CASSLQGHEQYF
cdr3_nt: TGTGCCAGCAGCTTACAGGGGCACGAGCAGTACTTC

d_call: NA
j_call: TRBJ1-5
clone_size: NA
v_call: TRBV4-2
cdr3_aa: CAMGPGLLGANPQHF
cdr3_nt: TGTGCCATGGGCCCCGGGCTCCTCGGAGCTAACCCCCAGCATTTT

d_call: NA
j_call: TRBJ1-5
clone_size: many
v_call: TRBV12-3/TRBV12-4
cdr3_aa: CASSLEGGGQPQHF
cdr3_nt: TGTGCCAGCAGTTTAGAAGGGGGTGGACAGCCCCAGCACTTT

d_call: NA
j_call: TRBJ1-6
clone_size: NA
v_call: TRBV3-1
cdr3_aa: CASRNPGMDSPLHF
cdr3_nt: TGTGCCAGCAGGAACCCCGGGATGGATTCACCCCTCCACTTT

d_call: TRBD2
j_call: TRBJ2-1
clone_size: many
v_call: TRBV29-1
cdr3_aa: CSVVDIGGAVEQFF
cdr3_nt: TGCAGCGTTGTGGATATCGGGGGGGCAGTTGAGCAGTTCTTC

d_call: TRBD1
j_call: TRBJ1-1
clone_size: many
v_call: TRBV11-3
cdr3_aa: CASSLPHDRAMNTEAFF
cdr3_nt: TGTGCCAGCAGCTTACCTCACGACAGGGCCATGAACACTGAAGCTTTCTTT

d_call: NA
j_call: TRBJ2-7
clone_size: many
v_call: TRBV20-1
cdr3_aa: CSAPAEGYPSYEQYF
cdr3_nt: TGCAGTGCTCCGGCGGAGGGCTACCCCTCCTACGAGCAGTACTTC

d_call: NA
j_call: TRBJ2-3
clone_size: few
v_call: TRBV7-9
cdr3_aa: CASSRVIQAVGTDTQYF
cdr3_nt: TGTGCCAGCAGCCGCGTAATCCAGGCCGTGGGCACAGATACGCAGTATTTT

d_call: TRBD1
j_call: TRBJ1-1
clone_size: many
v_call: TRBV7-2
cdr3_aa: CASSLPTGGITEAFF
cdr3_nt: TGTGCCAGCAGCCTGCCGACAGGGGGCATCACTGAAGCTTTCTTT

d_call: NA
j_call: TRBJ2-5
clone_size: many
v_call: TRBV5-1
cdr3_aa: CASRGRDTVGKQETQYF
cdr3_nt: TGCGCCAGCAGGGGCCGGGACACGGTGGGGAAACAAGAGACCCAGTACTTC

d_call: NA
j_call: TRBJ1-2
clone_size: many
v_call: TRBV29-1
cdr3_aa: CSVEGTDTTNYGYTF
cdr3_nt: TGCAGCGTTGAAGGGACGGATACTACTAACTATGGCTACACCTTC

d_call: TRBD1
j_call: TRBJ1-2
clone_size: few
v_call: TRBV9
cdr3_aa: CASSVGDRPYGYTF
cdr3_nt: TGTGCCAGCAGCGTAGGGGACAGACCATATGGCTACACCTTC

d_call: NA
j_call: TRBJ1-1
clone_size: once
v_call: TRBV18
cdr3_aa: CASSPGSMNTEAFF
cdr3_nt: TGTGCCAGCTCACCAGGGTCAATGAACACTGAAGCTTTCTTT

d_call: TRBD1
j_call: TRBJ1-5
clone_size: NA
v_call: TRBV19
cdr3_aa: CASSFLRQGQYQPQHF
cdr3_nt: TGTGCCAGTAGTTTCCTTCGACAGGGTCAATATCAGCCCCAGCATTTT

d_call: NA
j_call: TRBJ2-3
clone_size: many
v_call: TRBV6-5
cdr3_aa: CASSSRGRTDTQYF
cdr3_nt: TGTGCCAGCAGTTCGCGAGGACGCACAGATACGCAGTATTTT

d_call: NA
j_call: TRBJ2-5
clone_size: many
v_call: TRBV29-1
cdr3_aa: CSVASRAGETQYF
cdr3_nt: TGCAGCGTTGCTAGCAGGGCTGGAGAGACCCAGTACTTC

d_call: NA
j_call: TRBJ1-2
clone_size: few
v_call: TRBV7-2
cdr3_aa: CASTPDIDRSNYGYTF
cdr3_nt: TGTGCCAGCACCCCTGATATAGACAGGTCTAACTATGGCTACACCTTC

d_call: NA
j_call: TRBJ2-7
clone_size: once
v_call: TRBV4-2
cdr3_aa: CAMSPGGSYEQYF
cdr3_nt: TGTGCCATGAGCCCCGGGGGCTCCTACGAGCAGTACTTC

d_call: NA
j_call: TRBJ1-5
clone_size: many
v_call: TRBV6-1
cdr3_aa: CASSVRGEGNQPQHF
cdr3_nt: TGTGCCAGCAGCGTCCGGGGAGAGGGCAATCAGCCCCAGCATTTT

d_call: TRBD2
j_call: TRBJ2-2
clone_size: many
v_call: TRBV6-5
cdr3_aa: CASSLSGGAGGELFF
cdr3_nt: TGTGCCAGCAGCCTTAGCGGGGGGGCAGGCGGGGAGCTGTTTTTT

d_call: NA
j_call: TRBJ2-5
clone_size: many
v_call: TRBV12-3/TRBV12-4
cdr3_aa: CASSLRQGTQYF
cdr3_nt: TGTGCCAGCAGTTTGAGGCAAGGGACCCAGTACTTC

d_call: NA
j_call: TRBJ1-2
clone_size: many
v_call: TRBV4-2
cdr3_aa: CASSQDSGKGGYTF
cdr3_nt: TGTGCCAGCAGCCAAGATTCAGGGAAGGGGGGCTACACCTTC

d_call: TRBD2
j_call: TRBJ2-4
clone_size: many
v_call: TRBV5-1
cdr3_aa: CASSWTGTAFSAGGEGAKNIQYF
cdr3_nt: TGCGCCAGCAGCTGGACCGGGACAGCTTTCTCAGCGGGAGGGGAGGGGGCCAAAAACATTCAGTACTTC

d_call: NA
j_call: TRBJ2-2
clone_size: few
v_call: TRBV19
cdr3_aa: CATQGLRVGELFF
cdr3_nt: TGTGCCACCCAGGGTTTGAGGGTCGGGGAGCTGTTTTTT

d_call: NA
j_call: TRBJ2-4
clone_size: many
v_call: TRBV4-1
cdr3_aa: CASSQEAGKGIQYF
cdr3_nt: TGCGCCAGCAGCCAAGAAGCAGGGAAGGGCATTCAGTACTTC

d_call: TRBD1
j_call: TRBJ2-7
clone_size: NA
v_call: TRBV6-1
cdr3_aa: CASSPLPPGQGAYEQYF
cdr3_nt: TGTGCCAGCAGTCCATTACCTCCGGGACAGGGTGCCTACGAGCAGTACTTC